The 26 T cell receptor beta chains below all came from one sample that was sequenced in a study of T cell repertoires in cytomegalovirus infection. One entry per CDR3 protein, called by TCRdb with MiXCR from the reads. The sample carries under 800,000 distinct CDR3 sequences, 20% to 25% recorded once. The sample consisted of CD8+ T cells from PBMCs. These receptors were collected from a human donor in good health (CMV status not recorded). Some clones in this sample may be carry-over from other donors' samples.

This clonotype occurred a few times. The chain couples TRBV4-1 to TRBJ2-7; 10 nucleotides align to TRBD2. Looked up from germline, CDR1 is MGHRA and CDR2 is YSYEKL. The V and J ends lost 3 bases and 9 bases, in that order; junction bases with no gene match: 11. This CDR3 contains 15 residues. In DNA, the CDR3 is TGCGCCAGCAGCCAGGCTCCGCTAGCGGGGGTGGGGCAGTACTTC. It encodes CASSQAPLAGVGQYF.

The rearrangement links TRBV19 to TRBJ1-2; no reliable D call. Germline CDR1 and CDR2: LNHDA and SQIVND (reference sequence). The CDR3 length is 13 residues. Trimming pared 5 bases from V and 2 bases from J, leaving 9 bases between. This CDR3 is CASSAGRNYGYTF. CDR3 sequence (DNA): TGTGCCAGTAGTGCCGGACGGAACTATGGCTACACCTTC.

V usage is TRBV28 and J usage is TRBJ1-2; D is ambiguous. The V end was cut by 3 bases, the J end by 2 bases, with 10 bases between. Germline assignment: CDR1 MDHEN and CDR2 SYDVKM. The CDR3 length is 14 residues. This chain's CDR3 is CASSLVTQNYGYTF. For the CDR3, the DNA is TGTGCCAGCAGTTTGGTCACACAGAACTATGGCTACACCTTC.

CDR3 in amino acids: CASSLWRGGAYEQYV. CDR3 nucleotide sequence: TGTGCCAGCAGTCTTTGGCGGGGGGGTGCCTACGAGCAGTACGTC. V is TRBV28 and J is TRBJ2-7; 9 nucleotides align to TRBD2. With V trimmed by 5 bases and J by 2 bases, 7 bases remained unmatched. There are 15 residues in the CDR3. Germline V CDR1 and CDR2: MDHEN, SYDVKM.

This clonotype was counted only a few times. V usage is TRBV6-5 and J usage is TRBJ2-7; D not resolved. The CDR3 length is 16 residues. Per the germline V gene, CDR1 is MNHEY and CDR2 is SVGAGI. The V and J ends lost 0 bases and 2 bases respectively, with 14 bases between them. In nucleotides, the CDR3 is TGTGCCAGCAGTTACTCTTCGGCCAAGTCCCCCTACGAGCAGTACTTC. It encodes CASSYSSAKSPYEQYF.

This clonotype has a handful of counts. At one boundary the junction diverges from the germline segment, which might be a read error. CDR3 sequence (DNA): TGTGCCAGCAGCCTAGCGGGGGCCCCTGAGCAGTTCTTC. Its protein product is CASSLAGAPEQFF. This sequence joins TRBV7-6 and TRBJ2-1; 10 bases line up with TRBD2. CDR1 and CDR2 from the germline V gene are SGHVS and FNYEAQ. CDR3 size: 13 residues.

Many counts were recorded for this clonotype. CDR3 region: CASSSRTGFLEQYF. In nucleotides, the CDR3 is TGTGCCAGCAGCTCCAGGACAGGGTTTCTCGAGCAGTACTTC. V usage is TRBV7-6 and J usage is TRBJ2-7, with 8 bases identical to TRBD1. The V gene's germline CDR1 is SGHVS and CDR2 FNYEAQ. This CDR3 comprises 14 residues. With 4 bases clipped from V and 6 bases from J, the junction kept 8 bases outside the gene matches. Full variable domain (rest looked up from reference TRBV7-6 and TRBJ2-7): GAGVSQSPRYKVTKRGQDVALRCDPISGHVSLYWYRQALGQGPEFLTYFNYEAQQDKSGLPNDRFSAERPEGSISTLTIQRTEQRDSAMYRCASSSRTGFLEQYFGPGTRLTVT.

The chain joins TRBV7-9 to TRBJ2-7; 8 bases fit TRBD1. The V and J ends lost 5 bases and 1 base, in that order; junction bases with no gene match: 1. The CDR3 runs to 13 residues. The germline CDR1 and CDR2 sequences are SEHNR and FQNEAQ (reference sequence). The CDR3 region has the DNA TGTGCCAGCAGCCACAGGGGGTCCTACGAGCAGTACTTC. This translates into CASSHRGSYEQYF. The whole variable domain, filled in from reference TRBV7-9 and TRBJ2-7, reads DTGVSQNPRHKITKRGQNVTFRCDPISEHNRLYWYRQTLGQGPEFLTYFQNEAQLEKSRLLSDRFSAERPKGSFSTLEIQRTEQGDSAMYLCASSHRGSYEQYFGPGTRLTVT.

The chain employs TRBV5-4 and TRBJ2-3; 9 nucleotides line up with TRBD1. Germline V gene sequence: CDR1 SGHNT, CDR2 YYREEE (reference sequence). The trim removed 8 bases at V and 5 bases at J, leaving 12 bases unmatched. This CDR3 is 15 amino acids long. In nucleotides, the CDR3 is TGTGCCAGACCCAACCGGGACAGGGAACAAGATACGCAGTATTTT. Translation: CARPNRDREQDTQYF. Complete variable domain (other parts from reference TRBV5-4 and TRBJ2-3): ETGVTQSPTHLIKTRGQQVTLRCSSQSGHNTVSWYQQALGQGPQFIFQYYREEENGRGNFPPRFSGLQFPNYSSELNVNALELDDSALYLCARPNRDREQDTQYFGPGTRLTVL.

This rearrangement joins TRBV29-1 to TRBJ2-3; tentatively, D is TRBD2 (6 bases). Per germline, CDR1 SQVTM and CDR2 ANQGSEA. Between the trimmed V and J ends, which lost 0 bases and 0 bases, there was a span of 13 bases. The CDR3 totals 16 residues. For the CDR3, the DNA is TGCAGCGTTGAAGATCCGACTAGACCTAGCACAGATACGCAGTATTTT. It is translated as CSVEDPTRPSTDTQYF.

This chain uses TRBV7-6 with TRBJ1-2; 10 bases agree with TRBD1. The CDR3 is 14 amino acids. The germline gives CDR1 SGHVS, CDR2 FNYEAQ. Trimming cost V 4 bases and J 8 bases; bases outside gene matches: 7. CDR3 sequence reads: CASSSSGTGEGYTF. The DNA for the CDR3 is TGTGCCAGCAGCTCTTCCGGGACAGGGGAAGGCTACACCTTC.

This clonotype was found many times. The chain joins TRBV27 to TRBJ1-5; weak D call: TRBD1 (5 bases). CDR3 size: 14 residues. The germline V and J ends were trimmed by 3 bases and 5 bases, with 11 bases remaining between them. Germline V gene lookup returns CDR1 MNHEY and CDR2 SMNVEV (reference sequence). CDR3 loop: CASSFGGYDQPQHF. CDR3 nucleotide sequence: TGTGCCAGCAGTTTCGGGGGGTATGATCAGCCCCAGCATTTT.

The gene calls are TRBV7-9 and TRBJ2-1; no reliable D call. This CDR3 is built from 12 residues. The V gene lost 5 bases and the J gene lost 7 bases, with 9 bases spanning the gap. Germline V gene lookup returns CDR1 SEHNR and CDR2 FQNEAQ (reference sequence). This CDR3 is CASSPALNEQFF. In nucleotides, the CDR3 is TGTGCCAGCAGCCCCGCTTTGAATGAGCAGTTCTTC. The full variable domain, its missing parts supplied by reference TRBV7-9 and TRBJ2-1, is DTGVSQNPRHKITKRGQNVTFRCDPISEHNRLYWYRQTLGQGPEFLTYFQNEAQLEKSRLLSDRFSAERPKGSFSTLEIQRTEQGDSAMYLCASSPALNEQFFGPGTRLTVL.

The chain couples TRBV20-1 to TRBJ1-2; D remains ambiguous. Per the germline V gene, CDR1 is DFQATT and CDR2 is SNEGSKA (reference sequence). The CDR3 totals 12 residues. V lost 2 bases and J lost 4, with 8 bases in between. The CDR3 protein is CSARPSRYGYTF. The CDR3 DNA reads as TGCAGTGCTAGACCGAGCCGCTATGGCTACACCTTC.

This clonotype was seen a few times. The chain combines TRBV19 with TRBJ2-1; 7 bases agree with TRBD2. This CDR3 is built from 17 residues. Germline V CDR1 and CDR2: LNHDA, SQIVND (reference sequence). V was pared by 3 bases and J by 5 bases, with 13 bases of the junction left unmatched. The CDR3 DNA is TGTGCCAGTAGTATCGACGTGGCTAGCGGATTTGACAATGAGCAGTTCTTC. Translating it yields CASSIDVASGFDNEQFF.

In its sample, this clonotype was seen a few times. The V gene is TRBV4-1, the J gene TRBJ2-7, with D possibly being TRBD1 (6 bases). Between the trimmed V and J ends, which lost 3 bases and 2 bases, there was a span of 8 bases. Germline V CDR1 and CDR2: MGHRA, YSYEKL. The CDR3 length is 13 residues. The CDR3 DNA reads as TGCGCCAGCAGCCAGGGACAAGCCTACGAGCAGTACGTC. This sequence encodes CASSQGQAYEQYV.

This clonotype has ten or more counts. The chain uses TRBV7-9 and TRBJ2-2; no reliable D call. From germline, CDR1 is SEHNR and CDR2 FQNEAQ (reference sequence). The V end lost 6 bases, the J end lost 0 bases, and 8 bases lay between the germline ends. The CDR3 consists of 14 residues. Here the CDR3 DNA reads TGTGCCAGCAGTTTTGTGGCGAACACCGGGGAGCTGTTTTTT. Protein product: CASSFVANTGELFF.

V is TRBV12-3 or TRBV12-4 and J is TRBJ1-5, with D unresolved. This CDR3 has 15 residues. V shed 6 bases and J shed 3 bases, with 15 bases lying between them. Here the CDR3 reads CASSPDPEDNQPQHF. The CDR3 DNA follows: TGTGCCAGCAGCCCCGACCCGGAGGACAATCAGCCCCAGCATTTT.

This clonotype showed up many times. This chain joins TRBV29-1 and TRBJ2-2; 15 nucleotides line up with TRBD2. Germline V CDR1 and CDR2: SQVTM, ANQGSEA. Trimming cost V 2 bases and J 4 bases; bases outside gene matches: 14. The CDR3 is 20 amino acids. CDR3 nucleotides: TGCAGCGTTGAAACCTTGACCGGGACTAGCGGGGGGTCCTTCACCGGGGAGCTGTTTTTT. Amino acid sequence: CSVETLTGTSGGSFTGELFF.

Here the CDR3 DNA reads TGCGCCAGCAGCCAAGAAACGGCTAGCTGCTACAATGAGCAGTTCTTC. Its translation: CASSQETASCYNEQFF. The chain links TRBV4-1 to TRBJ2-1, with a possible D match to TRBD2 (5 bases). Germline CDR1 reads MGHRA; CDR2 reads YSYEKL. V was clipped by 0 bases and J by 3 bases, with 12 bases between them. This CDR3 is 16 amino acids long.

There are a few counts of this clonotype. V is TRBV6-6 and J is TRBJ2-1, with TRBD2 matching over 13 bases. With V trimmed by 5 bases and J by 7 bases, 8 bases remained unmatched. Per germline, CDR1 MNHNY and CDR2 SVGAGI (reference sequence). The CDR3 runs 16 residues. The CDR3 region has the DNA TGTGCCAGCAGTAAACTAGCGGGGGGGCCGAGGAATGAGCAGTTCTTC. Amino acid sequence: CASSKLAGGPRNEQFF.

The chain uses TRBV20-1 and TRBJ1-1; TRBD1 is a possible D gene (5 bases). The ends were cut back, 3 bases at V and 6 bases at J, with 14 bases in the middle. The CDR3 is 13 amino acids. The germline gives CDR1 DFQATT, CDR2 SNEGSKA (reference sequence). The CDR3, as DNA: TGCAGTGCTAGTCCACAGGTGAATCCTGAAGCTTTCTTT. Translated, it gives CSASPQVNPEAFF.

Comment on this clonotype: A much larger clone lies a single base off, so this may be a read error. The genes are TRBV7-9 and TRBJ1-1; D is unresolved. From germline, CDR1 is SEHNR and CDR2 FQNEAQ (reference sequence). CDR3 length: 13 residues. The CDR3: CVSSFLKWPEAFF. For the CDR3, the DNA is TGTGTCAGCAGCTTCCTAAAATGGCCTGAAGCTTTCTTT.

This clonotype was recorded at least ten times. This sequence joins TRBV6-6 and TRBJ1-3; the D is unclear. Germline V lookup: CDR1 MNHNY, CDR2 SVGAGI (reference sequence). V lost 0 bases and J 0 bases, leaving 15 bases between the germline ends. The CDR3 is made up of 18 amino acids. The CDR3 DNA is TGTGCCAGCAGTTACTCGTCGTCAGAGGATTCCTCTGGAAACACCATATATTTT. This translates into CASSYSSSEDSSGNTIYF.

This clonotype was counted at least ten times. The chain carries TRBV6-6 and TRBJ1-4, with D maybe TRBD1 (6 bases). This CDR3 region has 14 residues. The germline V and J ends were trimmed by 7 bases and 4 bases, with 13 bases remaining between them. Germline V gene sequence: CDR1 MNHNY, CDR2 SVGAGI (reference sequence). As DNA, the CDR3 is TGTGCCAGCACTCTCGACAGGAATAATGAAAAACTGTTTTTT. Translating it yields CASTLDRNNEKLFF.

There are many counts of this clonotype. The rearrangement links TRBV7-9 to TRBJ1-1; the D is unclear. This CDR3 has 15 amino acids. Germline assignment: CDR1 SEHNR and CDR2 FQNEAQ (reference sequence). The germline V and J ends were trimmed by 1 base and 1 base, with 10 bases remaining between them. The chain's CDR3 is CASSLVGVPNTEAFF. CDR3 DNA: TGTGCCAGCAGCTTAGTTGGGGTCCCGAACACTGAAGCTTTCTTT.